The 9 T cell receptor beta chains given below trace back to one sample, sequenced in a study of shared clonotypes between healthy human individuals. Profiled with immunoSEQ multiplex PCR; TCRdb holds only in-frame clones, not every one. The repertoire holds about 730,000 clones, just under 75% seen once, with approximately 1.7% in the top ten. Specimen: memory CD4+ T cells sorted from blood. Subset noted: CD45RA-negative fraction. The receptors were gathered from a woman in her twenties or thirties in good health.

The DNA for the CDR3 is TGTGCCAGCAGCTTTAGGTTTGGGAGAAATGAGCAGTTCTTC. Translating it yields CASSFRFGRNEQFF. The chain recombines TRBV11-2 with TRBJ2-1; a weak D match, TRBD2 (5 bases). V shed 3 bases and J shed 7 bases, with 13 bases lying between them. The CDR3 is made up of 14 amino acids. CDR1 SGHAT and CDR2 FQNNGV come from the germline V gene.

The gene calls are TRBV28 and TRBJ2-4, with D possibly TRBD2 on 6 matching bases. In germline, CDR1 is MDHEN, CDR2 SYDVKM. This CDR3 contains 16 residues. V dropped 6 bases and J dropped 0 bases, with 15 bases sitting between them. The CDR3 nucleotides are TGTGCCAGCAGCCTGTGGGGACTCCAAGCCAAAAACATTCAGTACTTC. Protein sequence: CASSLWGLQAKNIQYF.

This rearrangement joins TRBV19 to TRBJ2-6; no definite D call. The CDR3 is made up of 15 amino acids. Germline-derived CDR1 and CDR2 are LNHDA and SQIVND (reference sequence). The V and J ends lost 6 bases and 0 bases respectively, with 9 bases between them. The CDR3 region has the DNA TGTGCCAGTAGCCAGAGCCGCTCTGGGGCCAACGTCCTGACTTTC. Residues: CASSQSRSGANVLTF.

This clone was picked up a small number of times. The chain couples TRBV18 to TRBJ2-3; D gene uncertain. The CDR3 spans 16 residues. Trimming cost V 0 bases and J 0 bases, with 10 bases left between them. Germline loops: CDR1 KGHSH, CDR2 LQKENI. CDR3 sequence: CASSPPFTTSTDTQYF. DNA for the CDR3: TGTGCCAGCTCACCACCGTTTACCACTAGCACAGATACGCAGTATTTT.

V gene TRBV7-8 combines with J gene TRBJ2-1; D not resolved. CDR3 length: 14 residues. Trimming took 5 bases from V and 8 from J, leaving 16 bases between them. Germline CDR1 reads SGHVS; CDR2 reads FQNEAQ. The CDR3, as DNA: TGTGCCAGCAGCCCCTACTCCCCCAGCGATGAGCAGTTCTTC. This gives the protein CASSPYSPSDEQFF.

The rearrangement links TRBV28 to TRBJ2-7; 7 bases are a match to TRBD1. The CDR3 length is 15 residues. V shed 3 bases and J 11 bases; nucleotides not matched to a gene: 16. The germline gives CDR1 MDHEN, CDR2 SYDVKM. DNA for the CDR3: TGTGCCAGCAGTTTTCCGGGACAGACGAGCCATGCGGAGTACTTC. It specifies CASSFPGQTSHAEYF.

V is TRBV5-4 and J is TRBJ2-2; 9 positions agree with TRBD1. CDR1 is SGHNT and CDR2 is YYREEE in the germline V gene (reference sequence). Trimming cost V 3 bases and J 5 bases; bases outside gene matches: 8. The CDR3 is 16 amino acids. The CDR3 loop reads CASSSDRGLGTGELFF. In nucleotides, the CDR3 is TGTGCCAGCAGCTCGGACAGGGGTTTGGGAACCGGGGAGCTGTTTTTT.

V usage is TRBV6-5 and J usage is TRBJ2-7; D may correspond to TRBD1 or TRBD2 (6 bases each). CDR1 is MNHEY, CDR2 SVGAGI, per germline. The CDR3 extends over 15 amino acids. V gave up 4 bases and J gave up 4 bases, with 17 bases separating them. CDR3 nucleotides: TGTGCCAGCAGTTTACAAGTGGGGGGCGCGTACGAGCAGTACTTC. It translates to CASSLQVGGAYEQYF.

Written as DNA, the CDR3 is TGTGCCAGCAGTCGCGGTTCTGGAAACACCATATATTTT. Protein product: CASSRGSGNTIYF. The chain employs TRBV6-6 and TRBJ1-3; D call uncertain. Trimming removed 5 bases from V and 1 base from J, with 6 bases in between. Per germline, CDR1 MNHNY and CDR2 SVGAGI (reference sequence). The CDR3 is 13 amino acids.